This T cell receptor (beta chain) comes out of a study of T cells in Graves' hyperthyroidism and ophthalmopathy. General observations from the study: Ophthalmopathy could be told apart from stable hyperthyroidism with a 13 V-J model. In blood, most of the thyroid clonotypes expanded above 0.001 were also present. Model predictions of ophthalmopathy came a median about 6.3 months before onset.

Amplified TCR beta CDR3 regions came from RNA transcripts. With the HTBI primer set, the TCR CDR3 went through a first round of RT-PCR. TCRdb recomputed calls from the multiplex PCR reads with MiXCR, one row per CDR3 protein. This repertoire shows 300,000 to 400,000 distinct CDR3 sequences, 14% found once; its top ten account for around 23%. This clonotype was detected only a few times. Its antigen is currently unknown. The CDR3 has 14 residues. Germline CDR1 LGHDT, CDR2 YNNKEL (reference sequence). V gave up 4 bases and J gave up 5 bases, with 13 bases separating them. Exclusions: uncontrolled infection, other autoimmune disease, pregnancy, lactation.

This receptor was identified in a woman aged 30 to 39 with Graves' hyperthyroidism. The material sequenced was blood. V is TRBV3-1 and J is TRBJ2-3; unclear D gene. Written as DNA, the CDR3 is TGTGCCAGCAGCCTTAGACTCCGCCAAGATACGCAGTATTTT. Translated, it gives CASSLRLRQDTQYF.